The 22 T cell receptor beta chains presented below share a single source sample, sequenced in a study of cytomegalovirus exposure and HLA in healthy donors. With 60 Vbeta and 13 Jbeta primers, the PCR was carried out. Some clones are missing from TCRdb's copy, which holds only in-frame ones; the method was immunoSEQ multiplex PCR. The sample carries more than 60,000 clones, 76% recorded once. Input material: PBMCs. The source is a man aged 18 to 29 in good health and CMV-seronegative.

The sample holds one count of this clone. The V call is TRBV5-6, the J call TRBJ1-2; possibly TRBD1 for D (5 bases). V was cut by 2 bases and J by 5 bases, with 13 bases left in between. Germline values: CDR1 SGHDT, CDR2 YYEEEE. The CDR3 contains 14 residues. The CDR3 spells CASSLSQAYYGYTF. The CDR3 DNA reads TGTGCCAGCAGCTTATCACAGGCGTATTATGGCTACACCTTC.

This clone is termed medium-sized. This rearrangement joins TRBV21-1 to TRBJ2-7; the table's D gene call, TRBD1, was not cross checked with the DNA. TRBV21-1 is noted as a pseudogene. The CDR3 sequence is 13 residues long. CDR3 in DNA: TGTGCCAGCAGCAAAGGACAGGGGTACGAGCAGTACTTC. Translation: CASSKGQGYEQYF.

The V gene is TRBV19, the J gene TRBJ2-1, with TRBD2 identical over 12 bases. V trimming: 5 bases; J trimming: 0 bases; junction bases outside the gene matches: 5. Germline assignment: CDR1 LNHDA and CDR2 SQIVND (reference sequence). The CDR3 runs to 17 residues. The CDR3 DNA reads TGTGCCAGTAGTGGGCTAGCGGGGGGGTTCTCCTACAATGAGCAGTTCTTC. Translating gives CASSGLAGGFSYNEQFF.

The J gene is TRBJ2-3, the V gene TRBV14; 8 nucleotides line up with TRBD2. The germline V gene has CDR1 SGHDN and CDR2 FVKESK. CDR3 length equals 15 residues. The V gene end was trimmed by 1 base and the J gene end by 3 bases; junction bases not matched to a gene: 3. Written as DNA, the CDR3 is TGTGCCAGCAGCCAAGGCGGGGGGCGGACAGATACGCAGTATTTT. It translates to CASSQGGGRTDTQYF.

The chain is built from TRBV18 and TRBJ2-3, with D perhaps matching TRBD2 (7 bases). The CDR3 spans 17 residues. Between the trimmed V and J ends, which lost 1 base and 1 base, there was a span of 15 bases. The germline V gene encodes CDR1 KGHSH and CDR2 LQKENI. CDR3 residues: CASSPLNRGARTDTQYF. CDR3 in DNA: TGTGCCAGCTCACCACTCAACCGGGGGGCACGCACAGATACGCAGTATTTT.

This chain uses TRBV28 with TRBJ2-1, with TRBD1 matching over 8 bases. Germline-derived CDR1 and CDR2 are MDHEN and SYDVKM. This CDR3 is built from 15 residues. J lost 11 bases, V lost 4 bases, and 13 bases had no gene match. The CDR3, as DNA: TGTGCCAGCAGTTCAGCGACAGGGGCCAAAAATAAGCAGTTCTTC. This translates into CASSSATGAKNKQFF. Complete variable domain (other parts from reference TRBV28 and TRBJ2-1): DVKVTQSSRYLVKRTGEKVFLECVQDMDHENMFWYRQDPGLGLRLIYFSYDVKMKEKGDIPEGYSVSREKKERFSLILESASTNQTSMYLCASSSATGAKNKQFFGPGTRLTVL.

The chain is built from TRBV9 and TRBJ2-7, with a weak D call TRBD2 (5 bases). Germline V CDR1 and CDR2: SGDLS, YYNGEE. The length of the CDR3 is 15 residues. Trimming pared 0 bases from V and 6 bases from J, leaving 16 bases between. The CDR3 DNA reads TGTGCCAGCAGCGTAGCACCTTCTGAGGGCGGCGAGCAGTACTTC. Amino acids: CASSVAPSEGGEQYF. The entire variable domain, with the rest obtained from reference TRBV9 and TRBJ2-7, is as follows: DSGVTQTPKHLITATGQRVTLRCSPRSGDLSVYWYQQSLDQGLQFLIQYYNGEERAKGNILERFSAQQFPDLHSELNLSSLELGDSALYFCASSVAPSEGGEQYFGPGTRLTVT.

The chain combines TRBV7-6 with TRBJ2-6; possibly TRBD2 for D (5 bases). The V gene's germline CDR1 is SGHVS and CDR2 FNYEAQ. This CDR3 spans 15 amino acids. The V end was cut by 2 bases, the J end by 4 bases, with 9 bases between. This chain's CDR3 is CASSLRGLGANVLTF. CDR3 nucleotide sequence: TGTGCCAGCAGCTTAAGAGGGCTCGGGGCCAACGTCCTGACTTTC.

CDR3 loop: CASSQEGTGLGYNEQFF. CDR3 nucleotides: TGCGCCAGCAGCCAAGAGGGGACAGGATTGGGGTACAATGAGCAGTTCTTC. V gene TRBV4-3 combines with J gene TRBJ2-1; 8 nucleotides agree with TRBD1. Germline values: CDR1 LGHNA, CDR2 YSLEER. The trim removed 0 bases at V and 4 bases at J, leaving 8 bases unmatched. This CDR3 has 17 amino acids.

The chain is built from TRBV6-5 and TRBJ2-7; 7 bases agree with TRBD1. V lost 2 bases, J lost 1 base, and 2 bases stayed unmatched. Germline CDR1 reads MNHEY; CDR2 reads SVGAGI. The CDR3 has 14 amino acids. The CDR3: CASSYNRGSYEQYF. Written as DNA, the CDR3 is TGTGCCAGCAGTTACAACAGGGGTTCCTACGAGCAGTACTTC.

This clone was counted a single time. The chain has TRBV12-5 and TRBJ1-6; 7 bases agree with TRBD1. Germline V gives CDR1 LGHNT, CDR2 FRNRAP. This CDR3 region has 16 residues. V shed 5 bases, J shed 2 bases, and the junction held 6 bases outside the gene matches. The chain's CDR3 is CASGLDRNTYNSPLHF. CDR3 nucleotides: TGTGCTAGTGGTCTGGACAGGAATACCTATAATTCACCCCTCCACTTT.

CDR3 sequence reads: CASSLSGATRYEQYF. The DNA for the CDR3 is TGTGCCAGCAGCTTGTCAGGGGCGACACGCTACGAGCAGTACTTC. The V call is TRBV5-8, the J call TRBJ2-7, with TRBD1 as a possible D gene (6 bases). Germline lookup yields CDR1 SGHTS and CDR2 YDEGEE. The CDR3 is 15 amino acids. The V and J ends lost 1 base and 3 bases respectively, with 14 bases between them.

The V call is TRBV14, the J call TRBJ2-2; possibly TRBD2 for D (6 bases). Germline V CDR1 and CDR2: SGHDN, FVKESK. Trimming took off 4 bases at V and 6 bases at J, with 9 bases between the two ends. The CDR3 has 13 residues. The DNA of the CDR3 is TGTGCCAGCAGCCGACGGGGGTCCGGGGAGCTGTTTTTT. It translates to CASSRRGSGELFF.

This clone occurred a few times. The chain is built from TRBV15 and TRBJ2-2, with a weak D call TRBD1 (5 bases). V lost 3 bases and J 6 bases, leaving 17 bases between the germline ends. Germline loops: CDR1 LNHNV, CDR2 YYDKDF (reference sequence). The CDR3 sequence is 16 residues long. CDR3 protein: CATSRGQVFRPGELFF. CDR3 in DNA: TGTGCCACCAGCAGGGGGCAGGTTTTCAGGCCCGGGGAGCTGTTTTTT.

The chain uses TRBV5-1 and TRBJ2-5; D is undetermined. The CDR3 totals 12 residues. The V gene lost 1 base and the J gene lost 2 bases, with 3 bases spanning the gap. In germline, CDR1 is SGHRS, CDR2 YFSETQ. DNA for the CDR3: TGCGCCAGCAGCTTGTCACAAGAGACCCAGTACTTC. Translating it yields CASSLSQETQYF.

J is TRBJ2-7 and V is TRBV5-5; 11 bases map to TRBD2. CDR3 length: 15 amino acids. Germline V gene lookup returns CDR1 SGHKS and CDR2 YYEKEE (reference sequence). The junction had 6 bases not matched to a gene; V was cut back by 3 bases and J by 4 bases. The DNA for the CDR3 is TGTGCCAGCAGCTCCTTGACTAGCGGGGCATACGAGCAGTACGTC. This sequence encodes CASSSLTSGAYEQYV.

The chain couples TRBV2 to TRBJ1-5, with D perhaps matching TRBD1 (5 bases). The CDR3 totals 15 residues. The V gene's germline CDR1 is SNHLY and CDR2 FYNNEI. Trimming took off 1 base at V and 4 bases at J, with 11 bases between the two ends. CDR3 region: CASSEDRSRNQPQHF. As DNA, the CDR3 is TGTGCCAGCAGTGAAGACAGGTCGAGAAATCAGCCCCAGCATTTT.

The chain has TRBV6-5 and TRBJ2-5, with D perhaps matching TRBD1 (5 bases). CDR1 is MNHEY, CDR2 SVGAGI, per germline. The CDR3 sequence is 12 residues long. The V end lost 2 bases, the J end lost 7 bases, and 8 bases lay between the germline ends. The DNA of the CDR3 is TGTGCCAGCAGTTACCCAAGGGGGACCCAGTACTTC. Its protein is CASSYPRGTQYF.

This clone was recorded a few times. The V call is TRBV7-9, the J call TRBJ2-1, with D tentatively TRBD1 (6 bases). V dropped 8 bases and J dropped 3 bases, with 14 bases sitting between them. This CDR3 has 14 residues. Germline V CDR1 and CDR2: SEHNR, FQNEAQ (reference sequence). DNA of the CDR3: TGTGCCAGCCACGGACAGACCCTCTACAATGAGCAGTTCTTC. Translation gives CASHGQTLYNEQFF.

The J gene is TRBJ2-7, the V gene TRBV5-5; 9 nucleotides match TRBD1. Losses at the gene ends were 5 bases for V and 4 bases for J; bases not matched to a gene: 7. This CDR3 contains 14 residues. Germline V lookup: CDR1 SGHKS, CDR2 YYEKEE (reference sequence). DNA of the CDR3: TGTGCCAGCAGGCCCGGGACAGGGACATACGAGCAGTACTTC. This gives the protein CASRPGTGTYEQYF.

This rearrangement joins TRBV14 to TRBJ2-5; no firm D call. V lost 0 bases, J lost 6 bases, and 14 bases lay in between. CDR1 SGHDN and CDR2 FVKESK come from the germline V gene. This CDR3 has 15 amino acids. The CDR3 bases are TGTGCCAGCAGCCAAGAAGGCCTAGTCATGCAGACCCAGTACTTC. The encoded protein is CASSQEGLVMQTQYF.

The chain is built from TRBV5-6 and TRBJ2-7, with D possibly TRBD1 on 6 matching bases. Germline CDR1 reads SGHDT; CDR2 reads YYEEEE. The CDR3 extends over 14 amino acids. Trimming took off 4 bases at V and 2 bases at J, with 13 bases between the two ends. CDR3 coding DNA: TGTGCCAGCAGCCTCATCGGGACACCCTACGAGCAGTACGTC. Protein sequence: CASSLIGTPYEQYV.